The 25 T cell receptor beta chains below all came from one sample that was sequenced in a study of cytomegalovirus exposure and HLA in healthy donors. PCR primers comprised 60 Vbeta and 13 Jbeta primers. Here immunoSEQ multiplex PCR was the method, and the copy in TCRdb shows in-frame clones only, minus some. The sample has more than 100,000 clones, around 72% seen once. Sequenced material: PBMCs. The origin of the receptors is a man aged 50 to 60 in good health and CMV-seropositive.

The chain couples TRBV6-6 to TRBJ1-6, with 7 bases identical to TRBD1. This CDR3 region has 16 residues. V trimming: 4 bases; J trimming: 7 bases; junction bases outside the gene matches: 10. The germline gives CDR1 MNHNY, CDR2 SVGAGI (reference sequence). The CDR3 spells CASSWAPGQINSPLHF. The CDR3 bases are TGTGCCAGCAGTTGGGCACCGGGACAGATCAATTCACCCCTCCACTTT.

The table lists this clone with a count of one. The chain employs TRBV5-4 and TRBJ1-2, with TRBD1 identical over 7 bases. This CDR3 region has 15 residues. CDR1 is SGHNT and CDR2 is YYREEE in the germline V gene (reference sequence). With V trimmed by 3 bases and J by 4 bases, 9 bases remained unmatched. The CDR3 DNA sequence: TGTGCCAGCAGCTACCCACAGGGGTTCGGCTATGGCTACACCTTC. It encodes CASSYPQGFGYGYTF.

In the case of this clone: Other DNA variants within this sample encode the same CDR3. The V call is TRBV2, the J call TRBJ1-1, with a weak D call TRBD1 (5 bases). CDR1 and CDR2 from the germline V gene are SNHLY and FYNNEI. V gave up 3 bases and J gave up 8 bases, with 7 bases separating them. The CDR3 covers 11 residues. The CDR3, as DNA: TGTGCCAGCAGTGACCGGGGGGAAGCTTTCTTT. Protein product: CASSDRGEAFF.

The chain links TRBV7-8 to TRBJ2-3, with TRBD1 identical over 7 bases. Looked up from germline, CDR1 is SGHVS and CDR2 is FQNEAQ. The J segment lost 2 bases and the V segment lost 4 bases, leaving 3 bases of the junction unmatched. The CDR3 spans 14 residues. The CDR3 loop is CASSSGTATDTQYF. The CDR3 nucleotides are TGTGCCAGCAGCTCCGGGACAGCCACAGATACGCAGTATTTT.

This sequence joins TRBV6-1 and TRBJ2-3, with 9 bases lining up with TRBD1. CDR1 is MNHNS, CDR2 SASEGT, per germline. The CDR3 sequence is 15 residues long. J gave up 2 bases and V 3 bases, and 3 bases lay outside the gene matches. The DNA of the CDR3 is TGTGCCAGCAGTGAGGACAGGGGCAACACAGATACGCAGTATTTT. Translated, it gives CASSEDRGNTDTQYF.

This chain links TRBV14 with TRBJ2-1, with 7 nucleotides matching TRBD2. The germline gives CDR1 SGHDN, CDR2 FVKESK. The length of the CDR3 is 16 residues. Trimming cost V 0 bases and J 9 bases; bases outside gene matches: 11. The CDR3 protein is CASSQDRATSNVEQFF. In nucleotides, the CDR3 is TGTGCCAGCAGCCAAGATCGGGCGACTAGCAACGTTGAGCAGTTCTTC.

V gene TRBV19 combines with J gene TRBJ1-5; 12 bases agree with TRBD1. Germline assignment: CDR1 LNHDA and CDR2 SQIVND (reference sequence). The CDR3 has 16 residues. V lost 6 bases and J lost 4; bases outside the gene matches: 7. The CDR3 DNA reads TGTGCCAGTAGCCTGGGGACAGGGGGCTTAAATCAGCCCCAGCATTTT. Protein sequence: CASSLGTGGLNQPQHF.

Concerning this clone: The sample has other DNA sequences that encode this CDR3 too. The chain joins TRBV18 to TRBJ1-1; unclear D gene. The CDR3 sequence is 14 residues long. Germline V lookup: CDR1 KGHSH, CDR2 LQKENI. Deletions cut 2 bases from V and 3 bases from J, with 10 bases between. CDR3 in amino acids: CASSPTSGDTEAFF. CDR3 nucleotide sequence: TGTGCCAGCTCACCAACTAGCGGGGACACTGAAGCTTTCTTT.

This clone showed up just a few times. The chain has TRBV7-9 and TRBJ1-1; D ambiguous. This CDR3 has 14 amino acids. Germline assignment: CDR1 SEHNR and CDR2 FQNEAQ (reference sequence). Trimming pared 5 bases from V and 4 bases from J, leaving 14 bases between. Written as DNA, the CDR3 is TGTGCCAGCAGCATCACCGGGGTCAGCACTGAAGCTTTCTTT. This sequence encodes CASSITGVSTEAFF.

This clone has more than one count but fewer than ten. The V gene is TRBV5-5, the J gene TRBJ1-5, with a weak D call TRBD1 (6 bases). Germline CDR1 is SGHKS and CDR2 is YYEKEE (reference sequence). The CDR3 spans 15 residues. Trimming removed 4 bases at V and 1 base at J, with 12 bases between. The CDR3 loop reads CASSGGGQSNQPQHF. The CDR3 nucleotides read TGTGCCAGCAGCGGGGGGGGACAAAGCAATCAGCCCCAGCATTTT. Looking up the rest from reference TRBV5-5 and TRBJ1-5 gives the full variable domain: DAGVTQSPTHLIKTRGQQVTLRCSPISGHKSVSWYQQVLGQGPQFIFQYYEKEERGRGNFPDRFSARQFPNYSSELNVNALLLGDSALYLCASSGGGQSNQPQHFGDGTRLSIL.

This chain connects TRBV29-1 to TRBJ2-7; D might be TRBD2 (6 bases). The germline V and J ends were trimmed by 7 bases and 1 base, with 14 bases remaining between them. Germline-derived CDR1 and CDR2 are SQVTM and ANQGSEA. The CDR3 covers 13 residues. CDR3 loop: CSGGGGASYEQYF. The CDR3 bases are TGCAGCGGGGGAGGAGGCGCATCCTACGAGCAGTACTTC.

The chain uses TRBV6-5 and TRBJ1-5, with unresolved D. Trimming stripped 4 bases from V and 2 bases from J, with 9 bases between. The CDR3 length is 14 residues. CDR1 is MNHEY, CDR2 SVGAGI, per germline. The CDR3 nucleotides are TGTGCCAGCAGTTTATATCAGGGCAATCAGCCCCAGCATTTT. As protein: CASSLYQGNQPQHF.

This clone was detected only once. The chain links TRBV7-2 to TRBJ2-1, with no clear D. The germline V gene has CDR1 SGHTA and CDR2 FQGNSA. V lost 0 bases to trimming and J lost 7 bases, with 4 bases between them. This CDR3 is built from 12 residues. The CDR3 DNA follows: TGTGCCAGCAGCTTAGCTCGTAATGAGCAGTTCTTC. This translates into CASSLARNEQFF.

V gene TRBV5-4 combines with J gene TRBJ2-5, with 8 bases fitting TRBD2. Germline values: CDR1 SGHNT, CDR2 YYREEE (reference sequence). The CDR3 has 13 amino acids. J gave up 5 bases and V 0 bases, and 0 bases lay outside the gene matches. Here the CDR3 DNA reads TGTGCCAGCAGCTTGGTAGCGGGGGAGACCCAGTACTTC. The encoded protein is CASSLVAGETQYF. Full variable domain (missing parts from reference TRBV5-4 and TRBJ2-5): ETGVTQSPTHLIKTRGQQVTLRCSSQSGHNTVSWYQQALGQGPQFIFQYYREEENGRGNFPPRFSGLQFPNYSSELNVNALELDDSALYLCASSLVAGETQYFGPGTRLLVL.

This chain connects TRBV28 to TRBJ1-1; 11 bases line up with TRBD1. With V trimmed by 6 bases and J by 0 bases, 18 bases remained unmatched. Per the germline V gene, CDR1 is MDHEN and CDR2 is SYDVKM. The length of the CDR3 is 20 residues. The CDR3 coding sequence is TGTGCCAGCAGCCCCTGGGGGGGCGGACAGGGGGCTCGGATGAACACTGAAGCTTTCTTT. Translating it yields CASSPWGGGQGARMNTEAFF.

V gene TRBV6-6 combines with J gene TRBJ1-3; the D is unclear. There are 15 residues in the CDR3. The V end lost 0 bases, the J end lost 9 bases, and 15 bases lay between the germline ends. Germline V gene sequence: CDR1 MNHNY, CDR2 SVGAGI (reference sequence). DNA for the CDR3: TGTGCCAGCAGTTACTCGAAATTTGAGGTTAGCACCATATATTTT. Its translation is CASSYSKFEVSTIYF.

The V and J genes are TRBV5-1 and TRBJ2-2, with D possibly being TRBD1 (6 bases). The CDR3 length is 17 residues. CDR1 is SGHRS, CDR2 YFSETQ, per germline. Trimming left V 9 bases short and J 2 bases short, with 23 bases between. This CDR3 reads CATHSGLGQKNTGELFF. For the CDR3, the DNA is TGCGCCACTCACTCTGGCCTAGGACAGAAAAACACCGGGGAGCTGTTTTTT.

This sequence joins TRBV5-4 and TRBJ1-2; possibly TRBD1 for D (6 bases). This CDR3 is built from 18 residues. V lost 3 bases and J 0 bases, leaving 21 bases between the germline ends. The germline V gene has CDR1 SGHNT and CDR2 YYREEE (reference sequence). The DNA of the CDR3 is TGTGCCAGCAGCTCGAGTCTGGGGGGGCAGGAAGCTAACTATGGCTACACCTTC. This gives the protein CASSSSLGGQEANYGYTF.

This clone was counted a few times. The rearrangement uses TRBV11-2 and TRBJ2-1, with D perhaps matching TRBD2 (5 bases). The CDR3 spans 15 residues. V was cut by 1 base and J by 4 bases, with 11 bases left in between. Germline V lookup: CDR1 SGHAT, CDR2 FQNNGV. CDR3 sequence (DNA): TGTGCCAGCAGCTTAGGTTTTGGCGGGTACAATGAGCAGTTCTTC. Translating gives CASSLGFGGYNEQFF. The variable domain in full, with the rest retrieved from reference TRBV11-2 and TRBJ2-1, is EAGVAQSPRYKIIEKRQSVAFWCNPISGHATLYWYQQILGQGPKLLIQFQNNGVVDDSQLPKDRFSAERLKGVDSTLKIQPAKLEDSAVYLCASSLGFGGYNEQFFGPGTRLTVL.

This chain connects TRBV18 to TRBJ2-3; no firm D call. Looked up from germline, CDR1 is KGHSH and CDR2 is LQKENI. The CDR3 consists of 13 residues. V lost 3 bases and J lost 7, with 11 bases in between. For the CDR3, the DNA is TGTGCCAGCTCACCCCCCAGTTTAAATACGCAGTATTTT. Protein: CASSPPSLNTQYF.

The chain has TRBV5-1 and TRBJ1-2, with 10 bases fitting TRBD1. Unmatched junction bases numbered 5, after V lost 4 bases and J lost 2 bases. The germline V gene encodes CDR1 SGHRS and CDR2 YFSETQ. The CDR3 has 15 amino acids. CDR3 sequence (DNA): TGCGCCAGCAGCGGGGGACAGGGGATCAACTATGGCTACACCTTC. Translating gives CASSGGQGINYGYTF.

This rearrangement joins TRBV2 to TRBJ2-1; 13 bases align to TRBD2. The CDR3 is made up of 16 amino acids. Germline V gene sequence: CDR1 SNHLY, CDR2 FYNNEI. Trimming at V came to 4 bases and at J to 3 bases, leaving 3 bases not matched to a gene. The chain's CDR3 is CASSGTSGSFYNEQFF. In DNA, the CDR3 is TGTGCCAGCAGTGGGACTAGCGGGAGTTTCTACAATGAGCAGTTCTTC.

There are a few counts of this clone. This chain links TRBV7-2 with TRBJ2-1; weak D call: TRBD1 (5 bases). Trimming left V 3 bases short and J 6 bases short, with 15 bases between. Germline assignment: CDR1 SGHTA and CDR2 FQGNSA. The CDR3 has 15 residues. The CDR3 protein is CASSFDRSTRNEQFF. In nucleotides, the CDR3 is TGTGCCAGCAGCTTTGACAGATCAACCCGCAATGAGCAGTTCTTC.

Details on this clone: Other DNA sequences in this specimen translate into the identical CDR3. This sequence joins TRBV18 and TRBJ1-1, with a tentative D call TRBD1 (6 bases). Between the trimmed V and J ends, which lost 6 bases and 3 bases, there was a span of 14 bases. Germline CDR1 is KGHSH and CDR2 is LQKENI. This CDR3 has 14 amino acids. The CDR3 is CASSRDTGDTEAFF. The CDR3 DNA reads TGTGCCAGCTCGAGGGACACCGGGGACACTGAAGCTTTCTTT.

This chain links TRBV6-1 with TRBJ1-2; 7 bases agree with TRBD1. The CDR3 is 14 residues long. The germline CDR1 and CDR2 sequences are MNHNS and SASEGT. V shed 7 bases, J shed 0 bases, and the junction held 5 bases outside the gene matches. This chain's CDR3 is CASTWDSSNYGYTF. DNA for the CDR3: TGTGCCAGCACCTGGGACAGCTCTAACTATGGCTACACCTTC.